A single T cell receptor beta chain is shown here with its context. Its antigen is unknown. This record belongs to a study of shared clonotypes between healthy human individuals. Overall study: CD8 memory received one plate per donor, CD8 naive two, CD4 memory three and CD4 naive three. Points from the study as a whole: Non-shared clonotypes were found to have lower generation probabilities than the clonotypes that were shared by all four of the sorted-subset donors. Incomplete sequencing of sorted subsets was indicated by rarefaction despite large depth.

The junction had 4 bases not matched to a gene; V was cut back by 4 bases and J by 6 bases. Germline CDR1 reads MNHEY; CDR2 reads SMNVEV (reference sequence). The CDR3 covers 14 residues. Measured with immunoSEQ multiplex PCR; TCRdb has only the in-frame clones, and not every one. The sample records hundreds of thousands of clones, approximately 95% being singletons. In the naive CD8 group, cells lacked CD45RO and were positively selected for CCR7, so terminally differentiated effector memory CD45RA+ cells were left out. Donors were healthy HIV-negative adults without recent acute infections or vaccinations.

V is TRBV27 and J is TRBJ2-7, with 12 positions matching TRBD1. Sequencing input: naive CD8+ T cells sorted from blood. The clonotype comes from a woman under 40 in good health. In DNA form, the CDR3 reads TGTGCCAGCAGTTGGGGACAGGGGGCTGGCGAGCAGTACTTC. It is translated as CASSWGQGAGEQYF.